The rows below give T cell receptor beta chains drawn from one sample of a study of cytomegalovirus exposure and HLA in healthy donors. TCRdb keeps only in-frame clones here, not all; method: immunoSEQ multiplex PCR. The sample yields some 110,000 clones, around two thirds seen once. Sequencing used PBMCs. The source of these receptors is a woman aged 40 to 50 in good health and CMV-seropositive. Each CDR3 is given with its conserved first and last residue. Fields, in order: J gene, D gene, clone size, V gene, CDR3 DNA, CDR3 protein. D genes are given only for firm matches. Expanded clones get a size class; other rows say once, few or many, or leave the size out.

TRBJ2-5 | - | - | TRBV25-1 | TGTGCCAGCAGTGAATTCTCGGAAGAGACCCAGTACTTC | CASSEFSEETQYF
TRBJ2-3 | - | - | TRBV28 | TGTGCCAGCAGTTTATTTGACCTAGCCACAGATACGCAGTATTTT | CASSLFDLATDTQYF
TRBJ1-1 | - | - | TRBV14 | TGTGCCAGCAGCGCTTGGGGGGGTTTGAACACTGAAGCTTTCTTT | CASSAWGGLNTEAFF
TRBJ2-1 | - | - | TRBV15 | TGTGCCACCAGCAGTATCCCTGGCACCACCTACAATGAGCAGTTCTTC | CATSSIPGTTYNEQFF
TRBJ1-5 | TRBD1 | - | TRBV19 | TGTGCCAGTAGTATGGACAGGTCGAGTGTTCAGCCCCAGCATTTT | CASSMDRSSVQPQHF
TRBJ1-4 | - | few | TRBV4-1 | TGCGCCAGCAGCCAAGGGGGCCCTATTGGAGCAACTAATGAAAAACTGTTTTTT | CASSQGGPIGATNEKLFF
TRBJ2-1 | - | - | TRBV5-1 | TGCGCCAGCAGCTTAGGTCAGAGGGCTGAGCAGTTCTTC | CASSLGQRAEQFF
TRBJ1-5 | TRBD1 | - | TRBV27 | TGTGCCAGCAGTTATCGACAGGGAGCAGGTTTTAGCAATCAGCCCCAGCATTTT | CASSYRQGAGFSNQPQHF
TRBJ2-7 | - | - | TRBV2 | TGTGCCAGCAGTGAAGGAATAGTTTCCAACGAGCAGTACTTC | CASSEGIVSNEQYF
TRBJ2-3 | - | - | TRBV7-2 | TGTGCCAGCAGCTTGGCCCCCTCAGATACGCAGTATTTT | CASSLAPSDTQYF
TRBJ1-1 | TRBD1 | - | TRBV19 | TGTGCCAGTAGTACCACCCAGGGGGATATGGGGATGAACACTGAAGCTTTCTTT | CASSTTQGDMGMNTEAFF
TRBJ2-1 | TRBD1 | - | TRBV7-6 | TGTGCCAGCAGCCGCACAGGGGGGATTTACAATGAGCAGTTCTTC | CASSRTGGIYNEQFF
TRBJ1-5 | - | - | TRBV9 | TGTGCCAGCAGCGTAGGACAGAACGATCAGCCCCAGCATTTT | CASSVGQNDQPQHF
TRBJ2-2 | TRBD2 | - | TRBV7-6 | TGTGCCAGCAGCACATCAGCGGGAGCCGGGGAGCTGTTTTTT | CASSTSAGAGELFF
TRBJ1-1 | - | once | TRBV23-1 | TGCGCCAGCAGTTCAAGTTGGAGTCCGAACACTGAAGCTTTCTTT | CASSSSWSPNTEAFF
TRBJ1-5 | - | - | TRBV7-6 | TGTGCCAGCAGCGGGGGGGGGAATCAGCCCCAGCATTTT | CASSGGGNQPQHF
TRBJ1-3 | - | - | TRBV15 | TGTGCCACCAGCAGATGGGGGACTGGAGGAAACACCATATATTTT | CATSRWGTGGNTIYF
TRBJ1-1 | - | - | TRBV4-2 | TGTGCCAGCAGCTCCCTTAGCCCTTTTAGGGGAACTGAAGCTTTCTTT | CASSSLSPFRGTEAFF
TRBJ2-5 | - | - | TRBV7-8 | TGTGCCAGCAGCTTAGTTTGGAGAGCTAGACAGTCTGAGACCCAGTACTTC | CASSLVWRARQSETQYF
TRBJ2-2 | TRBD2 | - | TRBV25-1 | TGTGCCAGCAGTCGGCTAAGCGGGAGAGGCGGGGAGCTGTTTTTT | CASSRLSGRGGELFF
TRBJ2-2 | - | - | TRBV27 | TGTGCCAGCAGTACAGGGTCGAACACCGGGGAGCTGTTTTTT | CASSTGSNTGELFF
TRBJ2-1 | TRBD2 | - | TRBV4-1 | TGCGCCAGCAGCCAGGTAGGGGCTAGCGGGAGAGGCAATGAGCAGTTCTTC | CASSQVGASGRGNEQFF
TRBJ2-3 | - | few | TRBV9 | TGTGCCAGCAGCGTAGGGGGCCCAGATACGCAGTATTTT | CASSVGGPDTQYF
TRBJ1-5 | - | - | TRBV19 | TGTGCCAGTAGTGAGGGGGTTTGGAATCAGCCCCAGCATTTT | CASSEGVWNQPQHF